The clone carrying this T cell receptor (beta chain) was counted between two and nine times. The antigen is unknown. V shed 5 bases and J shed 3 bases, with 16 bases lying between them. The CDR3 loop spans 14 amino acids. Germline assignment: CDR1 DFQATT and CDR2 SNEGSKA (reference sequence). MiXCR, run by TCRdb on the reads, gives a single entry per CDR3 protein. Here the sample spans 300,000 to 400,000 distinct CDR3 sequences, 25% to 35% being singletons. The data derive from a study of T cell repertoires in cytomegalovirus infection. Study-wide background: Recently identified HLA-C-restricted and well-studied HLA-B-restricted CMV epitopes were used. Shared public TCR beta signatures pointed to both CMV infection and a matching HLA type. Findings and caveats of the study: The ex vivo response showed dominance by HLA-C-restricted CMV-specific TCR beta clonotypes. Summed public TCR beta family frequency identified CMV carriers bearing the relevant HLA.

This receptor was taken from a human donor in good health (CMV status not recorded). Some clones in this sample may be carry-over from other donors' samples. The chain recombines TRBV20-1 with TRBJ2-5; weak D call: TRBD1 (6 bases). Source: cultured PBMCs, taken from culture after CMV antigen stimulation. For the CDR3, the DNA is TGCAGTGCTGAGACTTCCGGGACAAAAGAGACCCAGTACTTC. As protein: CSAETSGTKETQYF.